Sequencing of this T cell receptor (beta chain) was carried out in a study of graft-versus-host responses after intestinal transplantation. Study-level information: The whole recipient group had anti-thymocyte globulin induction followed by tacrolimus and steroids for 2 to 3 years.

V was cut by 7 bases and J by 0 bases, with 13 bases left in between. The CDR3 sequence is 16 residues long. Germline V CDR1 and CDR2: KGHSH, LQKENI. General study points: Where graft-donor T cell macrochimerism was present, patients had high graft-versus-host to host-versus-graft clonal ratios in allografts.

Sequenced by immunoSEQ multiplex PCR; TCRdb stores in-frame clones only, minus some. This repertoire shows 50,000 to 80,000 clones, 90% found once; its top ten account for less than 2%. A note on this clone: Its antigen is unidentified.

Here the sequenced sample was unstimulated CD8+ T cells sorted from spleen or lymph node cells, taken before transplant. The clonotype originates from a human donor who was the organ donor for an intestinal transplant. V and J are TRBV18 and TRBJ2-6; no firm D call. CDR3 bases: TGTGCCAGCTGGCCTACAGTGAGCTCTGGGGCCAACGTCCTGACTTTC. Its translation: CASWPTVSSGANVLTF.